The source of this TCR beta chain is a study of OX40 agonist ivuxolimab in advanced cancers. Peripheral blood came from all dose cohorts at three timepoints. Only in-frame clones appear in the TCRdb table, and some are missing; sequencing was by immunoSEQ multiplex PCR. The data show 20,000 to 30,000 clones, with approximately 89% seen just once and 34% held by the top ten. Worth noting for this clone: What it binds is not known.

The ends were cut back, 5 bases at V and 0 bases at J, with 14 bases in the middle. Per germline, CDR1 LNHDA and CDR2 SQIVND (reference sequence). CDR3 length: 15 amino acids. Notes on the study in general: Near-lowest levels of clonal expansion characterized partial responders at 0.1-3.0 mg/kg.

The receptor's source is an adult with an advanced solid tumor such as melanoma, head and neck, liver or kidney cancer. V is TRBV19 and J is TRBJ2-7, with a possible D match to TRBD2 (7 bases). The source was CD4+ or CD8+ T cells sorted from blood, collected in a trial of the OX40 agonist ivuxolimab. CDR3 region: CASSAGGGYSYEQYF. For the CDR3, the DNA is TGTGCCAGTAGTGCGGGCGGGGGCTACTCCTACGAGCAGTACTTC.